This T cell receptor beta chain was captured in a study of beta chain features in type 1 diabetes. Whole-study context: Sorted cells, some 110,000,000 in number, were examined across all samples.

The authors reverse transcribed all of the isolated RNA, so sequencing captured expressed TCRB transcripts. About 3.57 million reads were obtained on average from naive, central memory and regulatory T cell samples. Produced via immunoSEQ multiplex PCR; TCRdb's table is partial and in-frame only. The sample consists of roughly 140,000 clones, around 10% of them appearing once. This clone appeared a few times. Its antigen is still unknown. The CDR3 spans 13 residues. Trimming took off 3 bases at V and 4 bases at J, with 10 bases between the two ends. Germline assignment: CDR1 SGHNT and CDR2 YYREEE (reference sequence). Study-level results: In every one of the four CD4+ subsets, TCRB CDR3s were moderately but significantly shorter in Type 1 diabetes patients.

The receptor comes from a man younger than 35 in good health. This chain links TRBV5-4 with TRBJ1-2; D possibly corresponds to TRBD1 (5 bases). What was sequenced was central memory CD4+ T cells from blood. Here the CDR3 reads CASSSSGGYGYTF. The CDR3 region has the DNA TGTGCCAGCAGCTCCAGTGGGGGCTATGGCTACACCTTC.